The clone carrying this TCR beta chain was recorded many times. The data originate from a study of T-cell reconstitution after alpha-beta-depleted transplantation in children. Library preparation (for TCRbeta) was performed with unique molecular identifiers. TCRdb re-called the PCR reads with MiXCR, one entry per CDR3 protein. The repertoire holds 210,000 or so distinct CDR3 sequences, with 8% to 9.5% as singletons. CDR1 SGHRS and CDR2 YFSETQ come from the germline V gene. The J segment lost 7 bases and the V segment lost 4 bases, leaving 7 bases of the junction unmatched. The CDR3 spans 14 residues. This receptor was taken from a human donor who donated a stem cell graft to a child with acute lymphoblastic leukemia. Sequencing used PBMCs from the stem cell graft donor, obtained from the stem cell graft. This chain uses TRBV5-1 with TRBJ1-4; 7 bases line up with TRBD1. The CDR3 protein is CASSAGTAGEKLFF. In DNA, the CDR3 is TGCGCCAGCAGCGCCGGGACAGCTGGTGAAAAACTGTTTTTT.